The rows below give T cell receptor beta chains drawn from one sample of a study of OX40 agonist ivuxolimab in advanced cancers. Sequencing used immunoSEQ multiplex PCR; TCRdb keeps in-frame clones, though not all of them. The sample holds approximately 69,000 clones, about 90% seen once. The sample consisted of CD4+ or CD8+ T cells sorted from blood, taken in a trial of the OX40 agonist ivuxolimab. The receptor source for this set is an adult with an advanced solid tumor such as melanoma, head and neck, liver or kidney cancer. The CDR3 runs from the conserved cysteine through the conserved F or W. D genes are given only for firm matches. Only some rows state a clone size, as once, few, many or a class for expanded clones.

- TRBJ2-7 TRBV7-6 - TGTGCCAGCAGCTTAGGTCAAGACAGATTCTACGAGCAGTACTTC CASSLGQDRFYEQYF
- TRBJ1-2 TRBV30 TRBD1 TGTGCCTGGAGGTTATCCGGGACAGGAGGTGGCTACACCTTC CAWRLSGTGGGYTF
- TRBJ2-2 TRBV25-1 - TGTGCCAGCAGTGAACCGGGACCCCTAGGCGGGGAGCTGTTTTTT CASSEPGPLGGELFF
few TRBJ2-2 TRBV18 - TGTGCCAGCTCACCACCAAAGGGAGGTGCCGGGGAGCTGTTTTTT CASSPPKGGAGELFF
- TRBJ2-7 TRBV11-2 - TGTGCCAGCAGCTATCAGGAGGGATTCTCCTCCTACGAGCAGTACTTC CASSYQEGFSSYEQYF
few TRBJ1-2 TRBV18 - TGTGCCAGCTCACGGTCAGGGAAAGGTATTGAACATGGCTACACCTTC CASSRSGKGIEHGYTF
- TRBJ1-5 TRBV19 TRBD1 TGTGCCAGTACCGGGGACAGGTCTCTAGACGGGAATCAGCCCCAGCATTTT CASTGDRSLDGNQPQHF
once TRBJ2-7 TRBV13 - TGTGCCAGCAGCTTAGAGAGGAATGCCTACGAGCAGTACTTC CASSLERNAYEQYF
- TRBJ2-7 TRBV29-1 - TGCAGCGTAGGTACAGAGCGGCGGGAGCAGTACTTC CSVGTERREQYF
- TRBJ2-6 TRBV18 - TGTGCCAGCTCACCACAGGAAAACTCTGGGGCCAACGTCCTGACTTTC CASSPQENSGANVLTF
- TRBJ1-1 TRBV2 - TGTGCCAGCAGTGACAGCCTTGAAGCTTTCTTT CASSDSLEAFF
once TRBJ1-1 TRBV2 - TGTGCCAGCAGTGAAGTTATGGGCGGGAACACTGAAGCTTTCTTT CASSEVMGGNTEAFF
- TRBJ1-6 TRBV10-1 TRBD1 TGCGCCAGCAGCCGGGACAGGGATAATTCACCCCTCCACTTT CASSRDRDNSPLHF
- TRBJ2-5 TRBV4-2 TRBD2 TGTGCCAGCAGCCAGGACGGGACTAGCGGACAAGAGACCCAGTACTTC CASSQDGTSGQETQYF
once TRBJ2-7 TRBV7-9 - TGTGCCAGCAGCTTATATGGGGTCGGGACTTACGAGCAGTACTTC CASSLYGVGTYEQYF
- TRBJ2-7 TRBV5-4 TRBD2 TGTGCCAGCAGCTTGGGAGGGCTAGCGGGGAGCATTTACGAGCAGTACTTC CASSLGGLAGSIYEQYF
- TRBJ1-2 TRBV27 - TGTGCCAGCAGTTTATGGGGGGGCAATGGCTACACCTTC CASSLWGGNGYTF
- TRBJ2-7 TRBV15 TRBD1 TGTGCCACCAGCAGAGGCGCCGGACAGGGTTTCTCCTACGAGCAGTACTTC CATSRGAGQGFSYEQYF
- TRBJ1-1 TRBV5-1 - TGCGCCAGCAGCTTGGGATTAGACAGGTCCGACCTCGAAGCTTTCTTT CASSLGLDRSDLEAFF
- TRBJ2-1 TRBV5-4 - TGTGCCAGCAGCCCACAGTTAACGGCCTACAATGAGCAGTTCTTC CASSPQLTAYNEQFF
- TRBJ1-1 TRBV12-5 - TGTGCTAGTGGTCCGGAAGACCTAAGGAGCACTGAAGCTTTCTTT CASGPEDLRSTEAFF
- TRBJ2-4 TRBV6-5 TRBD1 TGTGCCAGCAGTTACTCGACAGGGGGTGCCAAAAACATTCAGTACTTC CASSYSTGGAKNIQYF
- TRBJ2-3 TRBV7-3 TRBD2 TGTGCCAGCAGCTTAAAAGCGGGGCTCGGCACAGATACGCAGTATTTT CASSLKAGLGTDTQYF
- TRBJ1-2 TRBV11-2 - TGTGCCAGCAGCTTAGGCAGGGCACAAAACTATGGCTACACCTTC CASSLGRAQNYGYTF
once TRBJ2-7 TRBV11-3 TRBD2 TGTGCCAGCAGCGTAGGCGGACTAGCGGAGGGCGAGCAGTACTTC CASSVGGLAEGEQYF
- TRBJ2-3 TRBV19 TRBD1 TGTGCCAGTAGTAGACCGGGACAGGCCCCAGATACGCAGTATTTT CASSRPGQAPDTQYF
- TRBJ2-1 TRBV29-1 - TGCAGCGCCGAGGGGTCCTACAATGAGCAGTTCTTC CSAEGSYNEQFF
- TRBJ1-2 TRBV2 TRBD1 TGTGCCAGCAGCAGAACCGGGACAGGGTCATATGGCTACACCTTC CASSRTGTGSYGYTF
once TRBJ2-5 TRBV6-1 - TGTGCCAGCAGTGATGGGGGGGGCCAGGAGACCCAGTACTTC CASSDGGGQETQYF
- TRBJ1-2 TRBV7-2 TRBD1 TGTGCCAGTAACAGGGGGATTCCTGGCTACACCTTC CASNRGIPGYTF
once TRBJ1-6 TRBV30 - TGTGCCTGGAGTGTAGGCCCGAATTCACCCCTCCACTTT CAWSVGPNSPLHF
- TRBJ2-1 TRBV20-1 - TGCAGTGCTAGAGATTATGAGCAGTTCTTC CSARDYEQFF
- TRBJ1-4 TRBV30 - TGTGCCTGGAGTTACTGGGGGGTGCCTGAAAAACTGTTTTTT CAWSYWGVPEKLFF
- TRBJ2-5 TRBV6-4 TRBD1 TGTGCCAGCAGTGACCGGACAGGGGGCTCTAGATGGGAGACCCAGTACTTC CASSDRTGGSRWETQYF
- TRBJ1-4 TRBV27 - TGTGCCAGCAGTCACGGCGCCCTAGAAAAACTGTTTTTT CASSHGALEKLFF
- TRBJ2-5 TRBV15 - TGTGCCACCAGCAGAGATGTAGAGACCCAGTACTTC CATSRDVETQYF
- TRBJ2-3 TRBV9 TRBD2 TGTGCCAGCAGCGGGAGCGGGGGGGCAACTACGCAGTATTTT CASSGSGGATTQYF
- TRBJ1-1 TRBV11-3 - TGTGCCAGCAGCTTAGATCTACTGGGGAAGGACAACACTGAAGCTTTCTTT CASSLDLLGKDNTEAFF
- TRBJ2-2 TRBV28 - TGTGCCAGCAGTTTAGCCGGGGAGCTGTTTTTT CASSLAGELFF
- TRBJ2-3 TRBV11-3 - TGTGCCAGCAGCTTAGATATAAGAGATACGCAGTATTTT CASSLDIRDTQYF
- TRBJ2-6 TRBV11-1 TRBD1 TGTGCCAGCATCCCAGGCAGGGGGATTTTTGGGGCCAACGTCCTGACTTTC CASIPGRGIFGANVLTF
- TRBJ1-2 TRBV19 TRBD1 TGTGCCAGTAGTATTCCGGGACAGGGTATTGGCTACACCTTC CASSIPGQGIGYTF